The clone carrying this T cell receptor beta chain has just one count. This specimen belongs to a study of T cell changes during pregnancy in multiple sclerosis. Clones were sequenced by immunoSEQ multiplex PCR, and TCRdb holds only the in-frame ones, with some missing. The sample lists 40,000 or so clones, roughly 88% seen once, with around 4.1% in the top ten. Per germline, CDR1 SGHAT and CDR2 FQNNGV. V was clipped by 1 base and J by 3 bases, with 10 bases between them. This CDR3 is 14 amino acids long. This TCR came from a female donor with multiple sclerosis, enrolled in a pregnancy study. The V gene is TRBV11-2, the J gene TRBJ2-7; D not resolved. Sample: CD8+ T cells from peripheral blood mononuclear cells, taken in the first trimester of pregnancy. The CDR3 reads CASSLVSTVYEQYF. DNA of the CDR3: TGTGCCAGCAGCTTAGTCTCCACTGTCTACGAGCAGTACTTC.